A selection of T cell receptor beta chains follows, all from one sample in a study of T cell responses to AZD1222 COVID-19 vaccine. TCRdb's copy holds only in-frame clones and misses some; the assay was immunoSEQ multiplex PCR. The sample lists 140,000 to 150,000 clones, approximately 78% occurring once. The sequences come from peripheral blood, collected on day 0 of MenACWY control vaccination. Receptors were obtained from an adult in good health. The CDR3 runs from the conserved cysteine through the conserved F or W. A D gene is named only where the DNA matches it firmly. A clone size is listed for some rows: how often the clone was seen (once, few, many), or a class if it is expanded.

cdr3_aa cdr3_nt j_call v_call clone_size d_call
CASSLRFNEQFF TGCGCCAGCAGCTTGCGGTTCAATGAGCAGTTCTTC TRBJ2-1 TRBV5-1 - -
CAWSLTVGYGYTF TGTGCCTGGAGTTTAACAGTAGGCTATGGCTACACCTTC TRBJ1-2 TRBV30 - -
CASSLVHRGGRYF TGTGCCAGCAGCTTAGTGCATCGGGGGGGGCGTTACTTC TRBJ2-7 TRBV11-3 - TRBD2
CASSQDGTSGEETQYF TGCGCCAGCAGCCAAGATGGAACTAGCGGGGAGGAGACCCAGTACTTC TRBJ2-5 TRBV4-1 - TRBD2
CATSRPSQGTEQFF TGTGCCACCAGCAGACCGTCACAGGGGACTGAGCAGTTCTTC TRBJ2-1 TRBV15 - TRBD1
CASSGTVRPYNEQFF TGTGCCAGCAGCGGGACTGTACGACCTTACAATGAGCAGTTCTTC TRBJ2-1 TRBV13 - -
CASSSRVAGGVLSTDTQYF TGTGCCAGCAGCTCCCGAGTAGCGGGGGGCGTACTTAGCACAGATACGCAGTATTTT TRBJ2-3 TRBV7-9 - TRBD2
CASSLEGQALHF TGTGCCAGCAGCTTAGAGGGACAGGCCCTCCACTTT TRBJ1-6 TRBV13 - TRBD1
CASSEPDRAQAFF TGCGCCAGCAGTGAGCCGGACAGGGCCCAGGCTTTCTTT TRBJ1-1 TRBV10-2 - TRBD1
CAISAGATTEAFF TGTGCCATCAGTGCCGGAGCGACCACTGAAGCTTTCTTT TRBJ1-1 TRBV10-3 - -
CASSPSGQGMESYGYTF TGTGCCAGCTCACCATCGGGACAGGGGATGGAGTCCTATGGCTACACCTTC TRBJ1-2 TRBV18 - TRBD1
CASSYSPGSGSGYTF TGTGCCAGCAGTTACTCACCCGGGTCAGGGAGTGGCTACACCTTC TRBJ1-2 TRBV6-2/TRBV6-3 few -
CASSEASLAGETQYF TGTGCCAGCAGTGAAGCCAGTCTAGCGGGAGAGACCCAGTACTTC TRBJ2-5 TRBV2 - TRBD2
CASSLQGAGINEKLFF TGTGCCAGCAGCTTACAGGGGGCAGGGATTAATGAAAAACTGTTTTTT TRBJ1-4 TRBV7-8 - TRBD1
CASSSGDRGYGYTF TGCGCCAGCAGCTCCGGTGACAGGGGCTATGGCTACACCTTC TRBJ1-2 TRBV5-1 - TRBD1
CASSHDIYGTSPSGGSQTQYF TGTGCCAGCAGCCACGATATCTACGGGACTAGTCCTTCCGGGGGGAGCCAGACCCAGTACTTC TRBJ2-5 TRBV4-2 - TRBD2
CASSLVQLEQYF TGTGCCAGCAGCTTAGTACAGTTGGAGCAGTACTTC TRBJ2-7 TRBV7-9 - -
CASSPALGRITEAFF TGTGCCAGCAGTCCGGCTCTGGGGCGGATCACTGAAGCTTTCTTT TRBJ1-1 TRBV28 - -
CASSLGTYSTEAFF TGTGCCAGCAGCTTGGGGACATACAGCACTGAAGCTTTCTTT TRBJ1-1 TRBV5-5 - -
CSASTAGGHNEQFF TGCAGTGCTAGTACAGCGGGGGGGCACAATGAGCAGTTCTTC TRBJ2-1 TRBV20-1 - TRBD2
CASSAYLRDRVFAEAFF TGCGCCAGCAGCGCCTACCTCCGGGACAGGGTATTTGCTGAAGCTTTCTTT TRBJ1-1 TRBV5-1 - TRBD1
CARTLSLYGYTF TGTGCCAGGACCCTCAGCTTATATGGCTACACCTTC TRBJ1-2 TRBV19 - -
CASSFLDRQETQYF TGTGCCAGCAGCTTTTTGGACAGACAAGAGACCCAGTACTTC TRBJ2-5 TRBV7-9 - -
CASAQGTHSGANVLTF TGTGCCAGCGCTCAGGGGACCCACTCTGGGGCCAACGTCCTGACTTTC TRBJ2-6 TRBV28 - -
CASERDNYEQYF TGTGCCAGCGAAAGGGATAATTACGAGCAGTACTTC TRBJ2-7 TRBV2 - -
CASSQTGTGEETQYF TGTGCCAGCAGCCAGACCGGGACAGGTGAAGAGACCCAGTACTTC TRBJ2-5 TRBV3-1/TRBV3-2 - TRBD1
CATSSGKLTNYGYTF TGTGCCACCAGCAGTGGAAAACTGACTAACTATGGCTACACCTTC TRBJ1-2 TRBV15 - -
CASSQVIATQVASTDTQYF TGTGCCAGCAGCCAAGTTATAGCAACACAGGTTGCTAGCACAGATACGCAGTATTTT TRBJ2-3 TRBV3-1/TRBV3-2 - -
CASSPDRGREKDLLAQYF TGCGCCAGCAGCCCAGACAGGGGGCGCGAAAAAGACCTCCTTGCGCAGTATTTT TRBJ2-3 TRBV5-1 few TRBD1
CASSLAGSNEKLFF TGTGCCAGCAGCTTAGCAGGGTCTAATGAAAAACTGTTTTTT TRBJ1-4 TRBV7-9 - -
CASSQERARSTDRAENTEAFF TGTGCCAGCAGCCAAGAGAGGGCTCGTAGTACGGACAGGGCGGAGAACACTGAAGCTTTCTTT TRBJ1-1 TRBV3-1/TRBV3-2 - TRBD1
CASSAYMGDTQYF TGTGCCAGTAGTGCTTACATGGGAGATACGCAGTATTTT TRBJ2-3 TRBV19 - -
CASSPRTGADSPLHF TGTGCCAGCAGCCCGAGGACAGGGGCGGACTCACCCCTCCACTTT TRBJ1-6 TRBV3-1/TRBV3-2 - TRBD1
CASSSLSNQPQHF TGTGCCAGCAGTTCCCTAAGCAATCAGCCCCAGCATTTT TRBJ1-5 TRBV6-5 - -
CASRSGGSYEQYF TGTGCCAGCAGGTCGGGGGGATCCTACGAGCAGTACTTC TRBJ2-7 TRBV25-1 - TRBD2
CAARRGPSGNTIYF TGTGCCGCGCGTCGGGGGCCCTCTGGAAACACCATATATTTT TRBJ1-3 TRBV10-3 - -
CASSLSRTTNYGYTF TGTGCCAGCAGCTTATCCCGGACAACTAACTATGGCTACACCTTC TRBJ1-2 TRBV11-2 - -
CAIRETSGGRTGELFF TGTGCCATCAGAGAGACTAGCGGGGGGCGCACCGGGGAGCTGTTTTTT TRBJ2-2 TRBV10-3 - TRBD2
CASTVGNSYSNQPQHF TGTGCCAGCACGGTCGGGAACAGCTATAGCAATCAGCCCCAGCATTTT TRBJ1-5 TRBV21-1 - -
CAISGASLELFF TGTGCCATCAGTGGGGCTAGTTTGGAGCTGTTTTTT TRBJ2-2 TRBV10-3 - -
CASSTGTGNEQFF TGTGCCAGCAGTACCGGGACTGGCAATGAGCAGTTCTTC TRBJ2-1 TRBV12-3/TRBV12-4 - -
CAWTKGGNQPQHF TGTGCCTGGACAAAGGGGGGTAATCAGCCCCAGCATTTT TRBJ1-5 TRBV30 - -
CANSRDRSLGYTF TGTGCCAACTCGCGGGACAGGTCTCTTGGCTACACCTTC TRBJ1-2 TRBV5-4 - TRBD1
CASRLITLDRQFF TGTGCCAGCAGACTCATCACCTTGGACCGGCAGTTCTTC TRBJ2-1 TRBV12-3/TRBV12-4 - -
CASSMGRGETQYF TGTGCCAGCTCAATGGGACGAGGAGAGACCCAGTACTTC TRBJ2-5 TRBV18 - -